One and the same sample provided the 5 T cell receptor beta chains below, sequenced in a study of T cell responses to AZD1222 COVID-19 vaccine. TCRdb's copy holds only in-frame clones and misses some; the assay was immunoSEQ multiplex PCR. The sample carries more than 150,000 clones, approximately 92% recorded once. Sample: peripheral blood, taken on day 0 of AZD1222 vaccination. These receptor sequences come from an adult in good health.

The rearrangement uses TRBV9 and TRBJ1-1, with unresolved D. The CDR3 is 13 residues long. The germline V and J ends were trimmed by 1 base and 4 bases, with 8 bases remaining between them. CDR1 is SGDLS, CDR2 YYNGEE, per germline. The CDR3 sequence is CASSVYPVTEAFF. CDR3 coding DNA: TGTGCCAGCAGCGTATATCCGGTCACTGAAGCTTTCTTT.

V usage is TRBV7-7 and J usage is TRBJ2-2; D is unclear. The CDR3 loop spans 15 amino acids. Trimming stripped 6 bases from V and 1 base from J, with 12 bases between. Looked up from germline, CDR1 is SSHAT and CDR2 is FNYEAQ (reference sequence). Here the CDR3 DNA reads TGTGCCAGCAGTCCTTTGCCGGGGAACACCGGGGAGCTGTTTTTT. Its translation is CASSPLPGNTGELFF. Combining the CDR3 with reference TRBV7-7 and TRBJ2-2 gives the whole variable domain GAGVSQSPRYKVTKRGQDVTLRCDPISSHATLYWYQQALGQGPEFLTYFNYEAQPDKSGLPSDRFSAERPEGSISTLTIQRTEQRDSAMYRCASSPLPGNTGELFFGEGSRLTVL.

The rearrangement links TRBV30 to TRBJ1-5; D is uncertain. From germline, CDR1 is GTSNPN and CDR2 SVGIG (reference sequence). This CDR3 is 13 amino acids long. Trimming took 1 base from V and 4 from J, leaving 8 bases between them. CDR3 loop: CAWSGSVNQPQHF. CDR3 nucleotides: TGTGCCTGGAGTGGGTCGGTGAATCAGCCCCAGCATTTT. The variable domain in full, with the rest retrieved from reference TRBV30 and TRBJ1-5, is SQTIHQWPATLVQPVGSPLSLECTVEGTSNPNLYWYRQAAGRGLQLLFYSVGIGQISSEVPQNLSASRPQDRQFILSSKKLLLSDSGFYLCAWSGSVNQPQHFGDGTRLSIL.

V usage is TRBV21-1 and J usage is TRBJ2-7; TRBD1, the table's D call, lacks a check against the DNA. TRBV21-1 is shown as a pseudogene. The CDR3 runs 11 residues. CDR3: CASSLQSEQYF. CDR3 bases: TGTGCCAGCAGCTTACAATCCGAGCAGTACTTC.

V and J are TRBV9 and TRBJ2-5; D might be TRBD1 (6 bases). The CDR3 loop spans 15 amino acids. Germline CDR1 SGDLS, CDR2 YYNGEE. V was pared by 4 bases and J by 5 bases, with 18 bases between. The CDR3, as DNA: TGTGCCAGCAGCACGCGAGTGGGGGCAGGGGAGACCCAGTACTTC. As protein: CASSTRVGAGETQYF.